These T cell receptor beta chains were read from a single sample in a study of radiotherapy plus CTLA-4 blockade in lung cancer. The table came from immunoSEQ multiplex PCR; TCRdb's copy has only in-frame clones and leaves some out. Altogether more than 55,000 clones are present, 70% to 85% being singletons, with the ten largest covering approximately 17%. The source material was peripheral blood, sampled from a patient treated with radiotherapy plus ipilimumab. The receptors originated from a human donor with non-small cell lung cancer who had a complete response to radiotherapy plus ipilimumab. Both conserved end residues are part of each CDR3. D genes are given only for firm matches. Clone size is given for some rows only: seen once, a few or many times, or a class if the clone is expanded.

CDR3 protein,CDR3 DNA,V gene,CDR3 length,clone size,D gene,J gene
CASSDPLAEVSTDTQYF,TGTGCCAGCAGCGACCCTCTAGCGGAAGTTAGCACAGATACGCAGTATTTT,TRBV7-9,17,-,TRBD2,TRBJ2-3
CSVESPGLNLQETQYF,TGCAGCGTTGAGTCCCCAGGGCTAAATTTACAAGAGACCCAGTACTTC,TRBV29-1,16,-,-,TRBJ2-5
CASSIKWAGAEAFF,TGTGCCAGTAGTATAAAGTGGGCAGGGGCTGAAGCTTTCTTT,TRBV19,14,few,-,TRBJ1-1
CASSPLDRGTGNTIYF,TGTGCCAGCAGTCCCCTCGACAGGGGAACGGGCAACACCATATATTTT,TRBV27,16,-,TRBD1,TRBJ1-3
CASSARDYGYTF,TGTGCCAGTAGTGCCAGGGACTATGGCTACACCTTC,TRBV19,12,-,-,TRBJ1-2
CASKTGQTIYGYTF,TGTGCCAGCAAAACGGGACAGACCATCTATGGCTACACCTTC,TRBV6-1,14,-,TRBD1,TRBJ1-2
CASRPGLAGGTGELFF,TGTGCCAGCAGACCCGGACTAGCGGGAGGCACCGGGGAGCTGTTTTTT,TRBV7-9,16,few,TRBD2,TRBJ2-2
CASSLKRGSTDTQYF,TGTGCCAGCAGCTTGAAGCGGGGTAGCACAGATACGCAGTATTTT,TRBV7-2,15,-,TRBD2,TRBJ2-3
CASSLPRGGSNYGYTF,TGCGCCAGCAGCTTGCCCCGGGGGGGGTCCAACTATGGCTACACCTTC,TRBV5-1,16,-,-,TRBJ1-2
CASSPLSGTGRGGYTF,TGTGCCAGCTCACCCCTTTCCGGGACAGGGAGAGGAGGCTACACCTTC,TRBV18,16,-,TRBD1,TRBJ1-2
CASSIPGQGNQPQHF,TGTGCCAGTAGTATCCCGGGACAGGGAAATCAGCCCCAGCATTTT,TRBV19,15,-,TRBD1,TRBJ1-5
CASSLGHRGGNTEAFF,TGTGCCAGCAGCTTAGGCCACAGGGGAGGGAACACTGAAGCTTTCTTT,TRBV11-2,16,-,TRBD1,TRBJ1-1
CASSFGRGGTYNEQFF,TGTGCCAGCAGCTTCGGTCGCGGGGGGACCTACAATGAGCAGTTCTTC,TRBV11-3,16,-,TRBD2,TRBJ2-1
CASSASRDRELFF,TGTGCCAGCAGCGCAAGCCGGGACAGGGAGCTGTTTTTT,TRBV9,13,-,-,TRBJ2-2
CASSHGQGSQPQHF,TGTGCCAGCAGCCACGGACAGGGTAGTCAGCCCCAGCATTTT,TRBV6-6,14,few,TRBD1,TRBJ1-5
CASSLQVDSEQYF,TGCGCCAGCAGCTTGCAGGTTGACAGCGAGCAGTACTTC,TRBV5-1,13,once,-,TRBJ2-7
CASRRGGLNTGELFF,TGTGCCAGCAGAAGGGGGGGGCTTAACACCGGGGAGCTGTTTTTT,TRBV6-5,15,-,-,TRBJ2-2
CASSLGPSTSRSTDTQYF,TGTGCCAGCAGCTTAGGCCCCTCGACTAGCAGGAGCACAGATACGCAGTATTTT,TRBV13,18,-,TRBD2,TRBJ2-3
CASSPQRGRGDSNQPQHF,TGTGCCAGCTCTCCCCAAAGGGGGAGGGGAGATAGCAATCAGCCCCAGCATTTT,TRBV18,18,-,-,TRBJ1-5
CASGDSDRSNNQPQHF,TGTGCCAGCGGGGATTCGGACAGGTCAAACAATCAGCCCCAGCATTTT,TRBV4-2,16,-,TRBD1,TRBJ1-5
CASSLGQGGTPLHF,TGTGCCAGCAGCTTAGGGCAGGGCGGTACACCCCTCCACTTT,TRBV7-9,14,few,-,TRBJ1-6
CASSVKRQDYNEQFF,TGTGCCAGCAGCGTAAAGAGACAGGATTACAATGAGCAGTTCTTC,TRBV9,15,-,-,TRBJ2-1